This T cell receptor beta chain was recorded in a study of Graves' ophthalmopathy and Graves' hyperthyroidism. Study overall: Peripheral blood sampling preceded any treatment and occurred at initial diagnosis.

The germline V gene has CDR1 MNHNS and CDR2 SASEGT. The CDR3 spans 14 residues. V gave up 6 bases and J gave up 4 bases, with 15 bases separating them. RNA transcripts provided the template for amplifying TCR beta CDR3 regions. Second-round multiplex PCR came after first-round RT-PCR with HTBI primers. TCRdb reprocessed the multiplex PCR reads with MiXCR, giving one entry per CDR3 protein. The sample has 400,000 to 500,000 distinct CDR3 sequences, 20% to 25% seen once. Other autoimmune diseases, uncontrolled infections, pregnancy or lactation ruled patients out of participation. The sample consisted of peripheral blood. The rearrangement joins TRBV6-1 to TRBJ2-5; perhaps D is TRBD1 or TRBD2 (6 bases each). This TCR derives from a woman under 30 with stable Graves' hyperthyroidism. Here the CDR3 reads CASRTKGGGETQYF. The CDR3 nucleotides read TGTGCCAGCAGGACCAAGGGGGGTGGAGAGACCCAGTACTTC.